The rows below give T cell receptor beta chains drawn from one sample of a study of blood T cell repertoires in COVID-19. Assay: immunoSEQ multiplex PCR; the TCRdb copy retains only in-frame clones and omits some. Of some 400,000 clones listed, around 87% were seen once; the top ten hold 1.3%. Sequenced input: PBMCs or T cells enriched from blood (not recorded which). The receptor source for this set is a man aged 25 to 45 who had recovered from COVID-19. Both conserved end residues are part of each CDR3. D genes are given only for firm matches. Some rows mark clone size as missing; the rest say once, few, many or name a class of expanded clone.

j_call v_call clone_size d_call cdr3_aa cdr3_nt
TRBJ1-1 TRBV6-5 - - CASSPGLYTEAFF TGTGCCAGCAGTCCTGGCCTCTACACTGAAGCTTTCTTT
TRBJ2-3 TRBV29-1 - - CSVEKGSVTDTQYF TGCAGCGTTGAAAAGGGGTCCGTAACAGATACGCAGTATTTT
TRBJ2-1 TRBV7-2 once - CASSLGARVSLGEQFF TGTGCCAGCAGCTTAGGGGCCAGGGTGTCATTGGGAGAGCAGTTCTTC
TRBJ2-2 TRBV30 - - CAWSGDRNTGELFF TGTGCCTGGAGTGGTGACAGGAACACCGGGGAGCTGTTTTTT
TRBJ1-1 TRBV6-2/TRBV6-3 - TRBD1 CASSYFRQGSEAFF TGTGCCAGCAGTTACTTCCGACAGGGCTCCGAAGCTTTCTTT
TRBJ1-6 TRBV12-3/TRBV12-4 - - CASRAGGDSPLHF TGTGCCAGCCGAGCCGGGGGGGATTCACCCCTCCACTTT
TRBJ1-2 TRBV7-3 - - CASSLIQGQGYTF TGTGCCAGCAGCTTAATACAGGGACAAGGCTACACCTTC
TRBJ2-1 TRBV19 - - CASRAQDKYNEQFF TGTGCCAGTAGGGCACAGGACAAGTACAATGAGCAGTTCTTC
TRBJ1-5 TRBV7-8 - - CASSPDRLRNQPQHF TGTGCCAGCAGTCCTGACCGGCTGAGGAATCAGCCCCAGCATTTT
TRBJ1-4 TRBV5-5 - - CASSPGHAITNEKLFF TGTGCCAGCAGCCCCGGACACGCAATAACTAATGAAAAACTGTTTTTT
TRBJ2-3 TRBV7-8 - - CASSPGQLLADTQYF TGTGCCAGCAGCCCCGGACAGCTTCTCGCAGATACGCAGTATTTT
TRBJ2-2 TRBV4-1 - - CASSQELGASTGELFF TGCGCCAGCAGCCAAGAATTGGGGGCAAGTACCGGGGAGCTGTTTTTT
TRBJ1-6 TRBV19 - - CASSTSGEGAPLHF TGTGCCAGTAGCACTTCAGGGGAAGGGGCGCCCCTCCACTTT
TRBJ1-2 TRBV2 - - CASIDRPRVYGYTF TGTGCCAGCATCGACAGGCCAAGAGTCTATGGCTACACCTTC
TRBJ2-3 TRBV7-2 - TRBD2 CASSLDRGGRTDTQYF TGTGCCAGCAGCTTAGATCGGGGGGGACGAACAGATACGCAGTATTTT
TRBJ1-5 TRBV14 - - CASSQDRGQPQHF TGTGCCAGCAGCCAAGATCGGGGTCAGCCCCAGCATTTT
TRBJ2-1 TRBV24-1 - TRBD1 CATSDSGTGIHEQFF TGTGCCACCAGTGATTCCGGGACAGGGATCCATGAGCAGTTCTTC
TRBJ2-2 TRBV28 - - CASSFIFTLGAANTGELFF TGTGCCAGCAGTTTCATTTTTACACTAGGAGCAGCGAACACCGGGGAGCTGTTTTTT
TRBJ1-1 TRBV28 - TRBD1 CASSSPGQGLIVEAFF TGTGCCAGCAGTTCTCCAGGACAGGGTCTGATCGTTGAAGCTTTCTTT
TRBJ1-3 TRBV9 - TRBD1 CASSVEGAGVGGNTIYF TGTGCCAGCAGCGTAGAGGGGGCAGGGGTAGGTGGAAACACCATATATTTT
TRBJ1-6 TRBV25-1 - - CASPPLSYNSPLHF TGTGCCAGTCCCCCCCTGTCCTATAATTCACCCCTCCACTTT
TRBJ2-3 TRBV9 - TRBD2 CASSVRSGGDTQYF TGTGCCAGCAGCGTAAGAAGCGGGGGGGATACGCAGTATTTT
TRBJ2-1 TRBV5-1 - - CASSPVSYNEQFF TGCGCCTCTTCTCCTGTTTCGTACAATGAGCAGTTCTTC
TRBJ1-1 TRBV5-1 - - CASSPGLHGINTEAFF TGCGCCAGCAGCCCGGGCCTCCACGGGATCAACACTGAAGCTTTCTTT
TRBJ2-3 TRBV5-1 - TRBD1 CASSLQGQGTDTQYF TGCGCCAGCAGCTTACAAGGACAGGGCACAGATACGCAGTATTTT
TRBJ1-2 TRBV7-2 few TRBD1 CASSSGTERHGYTF TGTGCCAGCAGCTCCGGGACAGAGCGGCATGGCTACACCTTC
TRBJ2-2 TRBV5-4 - - CASSSRGNTGELFF TGTGCCAGCAGCTCAAGGGGGAACACCGGGGAGCTGTTTTTT
TRBJ1-1 TRBV11-2 - TRBD1 CASSTPGTGSKEAFF TGTGCCAGCAGCACTCCCGGGACAGGGAGTAAAGAAGCTTTCTTT
TRBJ1-2 TRBV7-2 - TRBD1 CASSTYGQGDGYTF TGTGCCAGCAGCACCTACGGACAGGGGGATGGCTACACCTTC
TRBJ2-1 TRBV6-4 - TRBD1 CASSDGTGGNEQFF TGTGCCAGCAGTGACGGGACAGGGGGCAATGAGCAGTTCTTC
TRBJ1-6 TRBV10-3 - TRBD1 CAISESGNRQGDSPLHF TGTGCCATCAGTGAGTCGGGTAATAGACAGGGTGATTCACCCCTCCACTTT
TRBJ2-1 TRBV14 - TRBD2 CASSQPSGGYNEQFF TGTGCCAGCAGCCAACCTAGCGGGGGCTACAATGAGCAGTTCTTC
TRBJ1-2 TRBV18 - TRBD1 CASSPRGTGDSYTF TGTGCCAGCTCACCCCGCGGGACAGGGGATAGCTACACCTTC
TRBJ2-2 TRBV6-4 few - CASSENGENTGELFF TGTGCCAGCAGTGAAAACGGGGAGAACACCGGGGAGCTGTTTTTT
TRBJ1-4 TRBV30 - - CAWSTGFVQEKLFF TGTGCCTGGAGTACGGGGTTCGTACAAGAAAAACTGTTTTTT
TRBJ1-6 TRBV13 - - CASSTSGSPLHF TGTGCCAGCAGCACCTCGGGTTCACCCCTCCACTTT
TRBJ2-1 TRBV29-1 - TRBD2 CSVSRTSGTVRSYNEQFF TGCAGCGTTTCCCGGACTAGCGGCACGGTCCGCTCCTACAATGAGCAGTTCTTC
TRBJ1-4 TRBV11-2 few TRBD1 CASSQGQGLYELFF TGTGCCAGCAGCCAGGGACAGGGATTGTATGAACTGTTTTTT
TRBJ2-7 TRBV11-2 - TRBD1 CASSRTGYQYYEQYF TGTGCCAGCAGTCGGACAGGATATCAATACTACGAGCAGTACTTC
TRBJ1-3 TRBV12-3/TRBV12-4 once - CASNLVEDTIYF TGTGCCAGCAACCTGGTAGAGGACACCATATATTTT
TRBJ2-7 TRBV14 - - CASSRARDYEQYF TGTGCCAGCAGCCGAGCGAGAGATTACGAGCAGTACTTC
TRBJ1-5 TRBV7-6 - - CASSLGRTMAQPQHF TGTGCCAGCAGCTTGGGACGGACTATGGCTCAGCCCCAGCATTTT
TRBJ1-1 TRBV5-1 once - CASSFQGTEAFF TGCGCCAGCAGCTTTCAGGGAACTGAAGCTTTCTTT